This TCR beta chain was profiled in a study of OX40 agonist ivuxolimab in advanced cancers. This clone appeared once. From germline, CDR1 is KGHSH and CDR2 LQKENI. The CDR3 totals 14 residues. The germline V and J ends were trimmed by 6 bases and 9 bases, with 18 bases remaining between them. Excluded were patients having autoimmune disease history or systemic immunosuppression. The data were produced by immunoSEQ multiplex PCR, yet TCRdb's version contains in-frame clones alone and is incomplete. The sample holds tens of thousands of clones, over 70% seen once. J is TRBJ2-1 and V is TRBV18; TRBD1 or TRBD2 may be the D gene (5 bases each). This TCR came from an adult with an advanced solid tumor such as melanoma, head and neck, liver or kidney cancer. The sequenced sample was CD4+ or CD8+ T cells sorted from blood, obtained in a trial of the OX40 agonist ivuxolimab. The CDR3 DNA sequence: TGTGCCAGCTCCCCTTTTGAGTGGGGGTCTGAGCAGTTCTTC. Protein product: CASSPFEWGSEQFF.